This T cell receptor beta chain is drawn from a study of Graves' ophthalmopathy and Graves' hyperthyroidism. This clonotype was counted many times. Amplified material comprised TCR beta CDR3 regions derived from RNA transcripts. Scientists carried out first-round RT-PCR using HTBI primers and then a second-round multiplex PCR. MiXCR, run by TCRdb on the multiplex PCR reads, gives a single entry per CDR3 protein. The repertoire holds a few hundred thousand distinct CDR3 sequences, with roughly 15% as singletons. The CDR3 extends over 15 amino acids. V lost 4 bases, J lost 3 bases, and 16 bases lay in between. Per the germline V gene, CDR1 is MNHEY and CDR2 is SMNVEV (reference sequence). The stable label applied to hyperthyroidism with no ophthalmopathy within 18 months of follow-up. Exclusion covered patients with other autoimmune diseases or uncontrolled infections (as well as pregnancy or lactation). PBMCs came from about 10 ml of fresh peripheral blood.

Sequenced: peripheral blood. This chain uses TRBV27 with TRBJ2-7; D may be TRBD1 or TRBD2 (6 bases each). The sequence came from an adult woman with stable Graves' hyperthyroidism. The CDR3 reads CASSSLRGALYEQYF. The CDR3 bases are TGTGCCAGCAGTTCCCTTAGGGGGGCTCTCTACGAGCAGTACTTC.